The 17 T cell receptor beta chains below all came from one sample that was sequenced in a study of Graves' ophthalmopathy and Graves' hyperthyroidism (dated by TCRdb to 2016 to 2019). The sample was run on an Illumina HiSeq 2000. For repertoire sequencing, TCR beta CDR3 regions were amplified from RNA transcripts. The first round was an RT-PCR using HTBI primers with the Qiagen OneStep RT-PCR kit, and this first round was followed by a second-round multiplex PCR, then size selection and purification. The public reads were reprocessed in TCRdb via fastp at Q25 and MiXCR, keeping in-frame beta chains. Rows with a matching CDR3 protein are joined into one entry that keeps the most common DNA and genes. Across this sample there are about 500,000 distinct CDR3 sequences, with less than 40% seen only once. Clones ranked in the top ten supply 3.5% to 5% of the sample. Sequenced input: peripheral blood or thyroid tissue (not recorded which). The receptors stem from an adult man with Graves' hyperthyroidism.

Concerning this clonotype: This CDR3 fails to terminate in the conserved phenylalanine or tryptophan, so it likely reflects a read error. The chain carries TRBV25-1 and TRBJ1-1; 8 positions agree with TRBD1. J gave up 1 base and V 5 bases, and 9 bases lay outside the gene matches. CDR1 is MGHDK and CDR2 is SYGVNS in the germline V gene. The CDR3 length is 16 residues. In DNA form, the CDR3 reads TGTGCCAGCAGTTATCCGGGGACAGGCAGGAACACTGAAGCTTTCCTT. This translates into CASSYPGTGRNTEAFL.

This clonotype was counted between two and nine times. The chain combines TRBV20-1 with TRBJ2-5; 7 nucleotides line up with TRBD2. J lost 2 bases, V lost 3 bases, and 3 bases had no gene match. CDR3 length: 13 amino acids. Germline assignment: CDR1 DFQATT and CDR2 SNEGSKA (reference sequence). In nucleotides, the CDR3 is TGCAGTGCTAGCGGGAGGAGGCAAGAGACCCAGTACTTC. Translated, it gives CSASGRRQETQYF.

This clonotype was detected many times. This chain uses TRBV5-1 with TRBJ1-2; D is undetermined. Deletions cut 5 bases from V and 2 bases from J, with 10 bases between. Germline CDR1 SGHRS, CDR2 YFSETQ. The CDR3 spans 13 residues. The CDR3 is CASRPDGNYGYTF. The CDR3 region has the DNA TGCGCCAGCAGACCAGACGGAAACTATGGCTACACCTTC.

The chain uses TRBV20-1 and TRBJ2-5, with 8 bases aligning to TRBD1. Germline lookup yields CDR1 DFQATT and CDR2 SNEGSKA (reference sequence). The CDR3 length is 15 residues. Losses at the gene ends were 2 bases for V and 5 bases for J; bases not matched to a gene: 10. The CDR3 region has the DNA TGCAGTGCTAGATCTGCCGGACAGGGTAGGGAGACCCAGTACTTC. Protein sequence: CSARSAGQGRETQYF.

This clonotype was observed many times. This chain uses TRBV12-3 or TRBV12-4 with TRBJ1-3; a weak D match, TRBD1 (5 bases). V lost 6 bases and J lost 5, with 14 bases in between. This CDR3 region has 14 residues. CDR3 sequence: CASSLTRGRNTIYF. The CDR3 bases are TGTGCCAGCAGCCTGACAAGGGGACGAAACACCATATATTTT.

This clonotype was seen at least ten times. This sequence joins TRBV7-6 and TRBJ2-2; D not certain. This CDR3 has 12 residues. CDR1 and CDR2 (germline): SGHVS, FNYEAQ. The ends were cut back, 0 bases at V and 4 bases at J, with 0 bases in the middle. This CDR3 is CASSLATGELFF. The CDR3 DNA follows: TGTGCCAGCAGCTTAGCCACCGGGGAGCTGTTTTTT.

This clonotype was seen a few times. The chain couples TRBV4-1 to TRBJ1-5, with no clear D. The CDR3 is 14 residues long. V dropped 1 base and J dropped 7 bases, with 11 bases sitting between them. Germline assignment: CDR1 MGHRA and CDR2 YSYEKL. CDR3 coding DNA: TGCGCCAGCAGCCAAGGTGACAACTTACAGCCCCAGCATTTT. This encodes CASSQGDNLQPQHF.

Many counts were recorded for this clonotype. J is TRBJ1-5 and V is TRBV20-1; D gene unclear. V was trimmed by 2 bases and J by 5 bases, leaving 19 bases between them. The germline V gene has CDR1 DFQATT and CDR2 SNEGSKA (reference sequence). This CDR3 spans 16 amino acids. The CDR3 sequence is CSARYGDGRTDQPQHF. CDR3 nucleotides: TGCAGTGCTAGATACGGGGATGGTCGCACAGATCAGCCCCAGCATTTT.

The sample holds a few counts of this clonotype. The chain employs TRBV7-8 and TRBJ1-3; D not resolved. The length of the CDR3 is 17 residues. The V gene's germline CDR1 is SGHVS and CDR2 FQNEAQ. The germline V and J ends were trimmed by 1 base and 0 bases, with 13 bases remaining between them. The CDR3 sequence: CASSLGTLQFSGNTIYF. The CDR3 region has the DNA TGTGCCAGCAGCTTAGGCACGCTACAGTTCTCTGGAAACACCATATATTTT.

The rearrangement joins TRBV20-1 to TRBJ2-7; D possibly corresponds to TRBD2 (6 bases). There are 15 residues in the CDR3. V was shortened by 4 bases and J by 0 bases, with 16 bases between the two germline ends. CDR1 is DFQATT, CDR2 SNEGSKA, per germline (reference sequence). For the CDR3, the DNA is TGCAGTGCTACTCTTACAACCGGGAGCTCCTACGAGCAGTACTTC. This codes for CSATLTTGSSYEQYF.

As for this clonotype: With a much larger clone just one base away, this may be a read error. The chain uses TRBV9 and TRBJ1-2; no firm D call. Trimming stripped 4 bases from V and 9 bases from J, with 10 bases between. The CDR3 totals 11 residues. The germline V gene encodes CDR1 SGDLS and CDR2 YYNGEE. The CDR3 protein is CASSPKNRYTF. CDR3 nucleotide sequence: TGTGCCAGCAGCCCCAAAAACCGCTACACCTTC.

This clonotype was picked up a small number of times. The chain employs TRBV2 and TRBJ1-2, with D unclear. V lost 6 bases and J lost 7, with 18 bases in between. CDR3 length: 14 residues. The V gene's germline CDR1 is SNHLY and CDR2 FYNNEI. The DNA of the CDR3 is TGTGCCAGCAGGATCGGGAACATAGACCGTGGCTACACCTTC. Encoded protein: CASRIGNIDRGYTF.

This clonotype appeared many times. The V gene is TRBV12-3 or TRBV12-4, the J gene TRBJ1-2; a possible D gene is TRBD1 (5 bases). The CDR3 has 12 amino acids. V shed 6 bases and J shed 5 bases, with 10 bases lying between them. The CDR3 sequence is CASRGDGYGYTF. CDR3 bases: TGTGCCAGCAGAGGGGATGGGTATGGCTACACCTTC.

There are many counts of this clonotype. J is TRBJ1-5 and V is TRBV10-3; D gene uncertain. The CDR3 runs 12 residues. Germline-derived CDR1 and CDR2 are ENHRY and SYGVKD. Deletions cut 5 bases from V and 3 bases from J, with 5 bases between. The CDR3 loop reads CAISTPNQPQHF. In nucleotides, the CDR3 is TGTGCCATCAGTACCCCCAATCAGCCCCAGCATTTT.

The chain recombines TRBV10-3 with TRBJ1-1; 9 bases map to TRBD1. The V segment lost 3 bases and the J segment 6 bases; nucleotides outside the gene matches: 5. The CDR3 sequence is 14 residues long. Germline values: CDR1 ENHRY, CDR2 SYGVKD. The CDR3 spells CAISETGTGSEAFF. The CDR3 DNA sequence: TGTGCCATCAGTGAAACCGGGACAGGGTCTGAAGCTTTCTTT.

The chain combines TRBV7-3 with TRBJ1-1; 7 bases map to TRBD1. The length of the CDR3 is 15 residues. V was clipped by 5 bases and J by 3 bases; unmatched bases: 9. Germline V gives CDR1 SGHTA, CDR2 FQGTGA. CDR3 coding DNA: TGTGCCAGCAGCCCTACAGGGGCCCGGGACACTGAAGCTTTCTTT. Translated: CASSPTGARDTEAFF.

This clonotype was found many times. The V call is TRBV19, the J call TRBJ1-5, with D maybe TRBD1 (6 bases). The CDR3 sequence is 16 residues long. Trimming left V 5 bases short and J 2 bases short, with 16 bases between. Per germline, CDR1 LNHDA and CDR2 SQIVND (reference sequence). The CDR3 sequence is CASSLQQGPGNQPQHF. In DNA form, the CDR3 reads TGTGCCAGTAGTCTACAACAGGGTCCTGGCAATCAGCCCCAGCATTTT.